These 6 T cell receptor beta chains originate from one sample sequenced in a study of Tregs in tolerant kidney transplant recipients. Assay used: immunoSEQ multiplex PCR; TCRdb lists only in-frame clones, some missing. Among 75,000 to 80,000 clones, 80% to 95% were seen once, and the ten largest hold approximately 0.35%. The specimen was Tregs from blood, collected before the transplant. The source of these receptors is a human donor who received a combined kidney and bone marrow transplant.

V is TRBV19 and J is TRBJ2-7, with TRBD2 matching over 8 bases. The CDR3 contains 16 residues. Germline V gene data show CDR1 as LNHDA and CDR2 as SQIVND (reference sequence). J was trimmed by 2 bases and V by 3 bases; bases with no gene match: 9. In DNA form, the CDR3 reads TGTGCCAGTAGTATCACAGTAGCGGGAACTACCTACGAGCAGTACTTC. It encodes CASSITVAGTTYEQYF.

This chain links TRBV5-1 with TRBJ2-1; 8 nucleotides match TRBD2. The V gene's germline CDR1 is SGHRS and CDR2 YFSETQ. V shed 0 bases and J 2 bases; nucleotides not matched to a gene: 4. This CDR3 comprises 16 residues. The CDR3 sequence: CASSLEDGRAYNEQFF. As DNA, the CDR3 is TGCGCCAGCAGCTTGGAAGACGGGAGGGCCTACAATGAGCAGTTCTTC.

The gene calls are TRBV19 and TRBJ2-3; D may be TRBD1 (6 bases). Trimming took 6 bases from V and 2 from J, leaving 15 bases between them. Germline CDR1 LNHDA, CDR2 SQIVND (reference sequence). The CDR3 loop spans 15 amino acids. The CDR3 DNA follows: TGTGCCAGTAGAGACAGGCCCAGCCACACAGATACGCAGTATTTT. It is translated as CASRDRPSHTDTQYF.

The rearrangement uses TRBV7-3 and TRBJ1-1; D may be TRBD1 (5 bases). CDR1 and CDR2 (germline): SGHTA, FQGTGA. V gave up 5 bases and J gave up 1 base, with 11 bases separating them. CDR3 length equals 14 residues. CDR3 protein: CASSMDITNTEAFF. The CDR3 region has the DNA TGTGCCAGCAGCATGGACATTACGAACACTGAAGCTTTCTTT.

The genes are TRBV6-6 and TRBJ1-2; TRBD1 matches at 7 bases. Per the germline V gene, CDR1 is MNHNY and CDR2 is SVGAGI (reference sequence). There are 15 residues in the CDR3. J gave up 2 bases and V 6 bases, and 9 bases lay outside the gene matches. CDR3 DNA sequence: TGTGCCAGCAGCTCGGATCGGACAGGCAACTATGGCTACACCTTC. Its translation: CASSSDRTGNYGYTF.

The chain joins TRBV19 to TRBJ2-1; D call uncertain. V was pared by 3 bases and J by 6 bases, with 6 bases between. The CDR3 is 12 residues long. Germline V CDR1 and CDR2: LNHDA, SQIVND (reference sequence). This CDR3 reads CASSISTNEQFF. CDR3 bases: TGTGCCAGTAGTATTTCCACCAATGAGCAGTTCTTC.